These 4 T cell receptor beta chains were sequenced from one sample in a study of T cells in Graves' hyperthyroidism and ophthalmopathy. Amplified TCR beta CDR3 regions derived from RNA transcripts. A first-round RT-PCR of the TCR CDR3 used the HTBI primer set. TCRdb analysed the multiplex PCR reads with MiXCR anew, one entry per CDR3 protein. The table records hundreds of thousands of distinct CDR3 sequences, over 20% of them present only once. Sequences were obtained from blood. The source of these receptors is a man aged 25 to 40 with Graves' ophthalmopathy.

This clonotype was detected many times. The chain joins TRBV20-1 to TRBJ1-1; D uncertain. The CDR3 contains 13 residues. V gave up 0 bases and J gave up 0 bases, with 5 bases separating them. The germline CDR1 and CDR2 sequences are DFQATT and SNEGSKA (reference sequence). The CDR3 DNA sequence: TGCAGTGCTAGAGATCTGGTGAACACTGAAGCTTTCTTT. This codes for CSARDLVNTEAFF.

In regard to this clonotype: Given a much more abundant clone one base away, this may be a read error. The chain couples TRBV2 to TRBJ2-1; no firm D call. Germline CDR1 SNHLY, CDR2 FYNNEI. The V gene lost 5 bases and the J gene lost 8 bases, with 13 bases spanning the gap. This CDR3 is 13 amino acids long. The CDR3, as DNA: TGTGCCAGCAGTACCGACGTTTACGATGAGCAGTTCTTC. It encodes CASSTDVYDEQFF. The full variable domain, in which reference TRBV2 and TRBJ2-1 provide the parts outside the CDR3, is EPEVTQTPSHQVTQMGQEVILRCVPISNHLYFYWYRQILGQKVEFLVSFYNNEISEKSEIFDDQFSVERPDGSNFTLKIRSTKLEDSAMYFCASSTDVYDEQFFGPGTRLTVL.

This clonotype was seen many times. This chain connects TRBV7-2 to TRBJ2-1, with D tentatively TRBD2 (5 bases). Trimming removed 0 bases at V and 5 bases at J, with 11 bases between. The CDR3 covers 15 residues. CDR1 and CDR2 (germline): SGHTA, FQGNSA. CDR3 amino acids: CASSLADYLDNEQFF. Written as DNA, the CDR3 is TGTGCCAGCAGCTTAGCTGACTACCTAGACAATGAGCAGTTCTTC.

The chain combines TRBV7-9 with TRBJ2-7, with 10 bases aligning to TRBD2. The germline CDR1 and CDR2 sequences are SEHNR and FQNEAQ (reference sequence). Losses at the gene ends were 7 bases for V and 1 base for J; bases not matched to a gene: 13. This CDR3 has 17 amino acids. The CDR3 coding sequence is TGTGCCAGCACCCGAGTGGCTAGCGGGAGTCGATCCTACGAGCAGTACTTC. Its protein product is CASTRVASGSRSYEQYF.